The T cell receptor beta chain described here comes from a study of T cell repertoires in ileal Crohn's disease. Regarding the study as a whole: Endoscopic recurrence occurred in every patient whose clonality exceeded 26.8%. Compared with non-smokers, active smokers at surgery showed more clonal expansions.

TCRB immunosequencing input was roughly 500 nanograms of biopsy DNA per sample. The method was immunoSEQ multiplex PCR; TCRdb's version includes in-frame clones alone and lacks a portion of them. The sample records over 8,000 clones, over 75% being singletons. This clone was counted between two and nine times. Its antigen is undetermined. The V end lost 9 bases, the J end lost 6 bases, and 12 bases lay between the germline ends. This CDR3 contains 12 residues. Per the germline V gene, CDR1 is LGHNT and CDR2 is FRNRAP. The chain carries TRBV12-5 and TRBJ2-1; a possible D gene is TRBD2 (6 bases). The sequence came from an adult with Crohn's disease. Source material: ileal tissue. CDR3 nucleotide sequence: TGTGCTAGCTCGACTAGTTCCAATGAGCAGTTCTTC. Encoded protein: CASSTSSNEQFF.